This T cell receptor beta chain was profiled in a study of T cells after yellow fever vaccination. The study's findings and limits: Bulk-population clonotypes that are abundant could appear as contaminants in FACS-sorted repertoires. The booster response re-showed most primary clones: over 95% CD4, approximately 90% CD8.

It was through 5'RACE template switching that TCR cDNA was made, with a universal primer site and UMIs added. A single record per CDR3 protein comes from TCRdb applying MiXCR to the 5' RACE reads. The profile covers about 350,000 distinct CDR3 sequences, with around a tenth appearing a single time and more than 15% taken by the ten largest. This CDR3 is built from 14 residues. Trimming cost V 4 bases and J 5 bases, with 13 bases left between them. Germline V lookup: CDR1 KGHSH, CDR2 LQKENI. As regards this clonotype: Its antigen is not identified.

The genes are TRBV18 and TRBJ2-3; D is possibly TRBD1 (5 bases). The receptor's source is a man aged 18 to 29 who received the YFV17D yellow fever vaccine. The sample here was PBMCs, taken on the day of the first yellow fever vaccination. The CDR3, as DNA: TGTGCCAGCTCACAGGGGCAGGTCAGAGATACGCAGTATTTT. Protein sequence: CASSQGQVRDTQYF.